A single sample gave rise to the 25 T cell receptor beta chains below, sequenced in a study of Tregs in tolerant kidney transplant recipients. Sequenced by immunoSEQ multiplex PCR; TCRdb stores in-frame clones only, minus some. The sample consists of 90,000 to 150,000 clones, 85% to 95% of them appearing once. The material sequenced was CD4+ T cells from blood. Receptors originate from a human donor in good health.

The gene calls are TRBV5-4 and TRBJ1-1, with 8 nucleotides matching TRBD1. The CDR3 runs to 17 residues. J gave up 0 bases and V 7 bases, and 14 bases lay outside the gene matches. Per the germline V gene, CDR1 is SGHNT and CDR2 is YYREEE (reference sequence). CDR3 amino acids: CASYRPGQAIMNTEAFF. The CDR3 DNA is TGTGCCAGCTATCGGCCGGGACAGGCCATAATGAACACTGAAGCTTTCTTT. The whole variable domain, remainder taken from reference TRBV5-4 and TRBJ1-1, is ETGVTQSPTHLIKTRGQQVTLRCSSQSGHNTVSWYQQALGQGPQFIFQYYREEENGRGNFPPRFSGLQFPNYSSELNVNALELDDSALYLCASYRPGQAIMNTEAFFGQGTRLTVV.

The chain recombines TRBV4-1 with TRBJ2-3; TRBD1 aligns across 8 bases. V dropped 3 bases and J dropped 2; count of bases not matched to a gene: 10. The CDR3 runs 17 residues. Per the germline V gene, CDR1 is MGHRA and CDR2 is YSYEKL. This CDR3 is CASSQAPNRGFTDTQYF. The DNA for the CDR3 is TGCGCCAGCAGCCAGGCCCCCAACAGGGGGTTCACAGATACGCAGTATTTT.

The gene calls are TRBV14 and TRBJ1-2; D perhaps matches TRBD1 (5 bases). Germline V gene sequence: CDR1 SGHDN, CDR2 FVKESK. V was cut by 1 base and J by 4 bases, with 7 bases left in between. The CDR3 runs to 13 residues. CDR3 in amino acids: CASSQGGVYGYTF. For the CDR3, the DNA is TGTGCCAGCAGCCAAGGGGGCGTCTATGGCTACACCTTC.

This sequence joins TRBV2 and TRBJ2-1, with D perhaps TRBD2 (6 bases). Trimming removed 6 bases at V and 5 bases at J, with 11 bases between. CDR1 is SNHLY, CDR2 FYNNEI, per germline. The CDR3 loop spans 13 amino acids. CDR3 bases: TGTGCCAGCAGGCCGAGACTAGACAATGAGCAGTTCTTC. It codes for CASRPRLDNEQFF.

DNA for the CDR3: TGTGCCACCAGCAGAGGGGGAGGGGATGATCCTGAAGCTTTCTTT. Protein product: CATSRGGGDDPEAFF. The chain carries TRBV15 and TRBJ1-1, with D possibly TRBD1 on 5 matching bases. Germline assignment: CDR1 LNHNV and CDR2 YYDKDF (reference sequence). Trimming shortened V by 1 base and J by 6 bases, and 15 bases separated the two germline ends. The CDR3 runs 15 residues. The entire variable domain, with the rest obtained from reference TRBV15 and TRBJ1-1, is as follows: DAMVIQNPRYQVTQFGKPVTLSCSQTLNHNVMYWYQQKSSQAPKLLFHYYDKDFNNEADTPDNFQSRRPNTSFCFLDIRSPGLGDTAMYLCATSRGGGDDPEAFFGQGTRLTVV.

The chain joins TRBV6-1 to TRBJ1-2; D may be TRBD1 (5 bases). This CDR3 is 14 amino acids long. Germline CDR1 MNHNS, CDR2 SASEGT. With 4 bases removed from V and 8 bases from J, the gap between germline ends came to 17 bases. The CDR3 sequence is CASSARVVESGYTF. The CDR3 bases are TGTGCCAGCAGTGCCAGGGTTGTGGAGAGCGGCTACACCTTC.

The chain recombines TRBV7-2 with TRBJ1-2; a possible D gene is TRBD1 (6 bases). V lost 6 bases and J lost 3, with 14 bases in between. Germline values: CDR1 SGHTA, CDR2 FQGNSA. This CDR3 is built from 14 residues. The CDR3 loop reads CASRSTTGYYGYTF. The CDR3 region has the DNA TGTGCCAGCAGAAGTACCACAGGGTACTATGGCTACACCTTC.

V and J are TRBV10-2 and TRBJ1-1; D is unclear. Trimming pared 8 bases from V and 2 bases from J, leaving 15 bases between. Germline lookup yields CDR1 WSHSY and CDR2 SAAADI. The CDR3 runs 14 residues. DNA for the CDR3: TGCGCCAGCGACGGATCAAAGGATAACACTGAAGCTTTCTTT. Translated, it gives CASDGSKDNTEAFF.

The gene calls are TRBV19 and TRBJ2-1, with 9 bases fitting TRBD2. The CDR3 is 16 residues long. Trimming removed 7 bases from V and 4 bases from J; junction bases left unmatched: 11. CDR1 is LNHDA, CDR2 SQIVND, per germline (reference sequence). CDR3 loop: CASTPLAAGGYNEQFF. In DNA, the CDR3 is TGTGCCAGTACCCCCCTTGCAGCGGGGGGTTACAATGAGCAGTTCTTC.

The chain combines TRBV5-1 with TRBJ2-2; TRBD2 matches at 7 bases. This CDR3 spans 16 amino acids. The germline V gene encodes CDR1 SGHRS and CDR2 YFSETQ. V lost 4 bases to trimming and J lost 0 bases; unmatched junction nucleotides: 6. The CDR3 region is CASSRGGVPNTGELFF. Here the CDR3 DNA reads TGCGCCAGCAGCCGCGGGGGAGTGCCGAACACCGGGGAGCTGTTTTTT.

This chain connects TRBV5-8 to TRBJ1-5; TRBD1 is a possible D gene (5 bases). Looked up from germline, CDR1 is SGHTS and CDR2 is YDEGEE. V shed 4 bases and J shed 3 bases, with 17 bases lying between them. The CDR3 spans 16 residues. The CDR3 spells CASSPRGGHPNQPQHF. Written as DNA, the CDR3 is TGTGCCAGCAGCCCTAGGGGTGGACACCCCAATCAGCCCCAGCATTTT.

V and J are TRBV12-2 and TRBJ2-4; TRBD1, the D gene given by the table, was not confirmed from the DNA. TRBV12-2 is shown as a pseudogene. There are 20 residues in the CDR3. The CDR3 DNA reads TGTGCAAGTCGCTTAGCTTATGCGACAAACACTCCTCTAGCCAAAAACATTCAGTACTTC. Translated: CASRLAYATNTPLAKNIQYF.

The V gene is TRBV5-6, the J gene TRBJ1-5; weak D call: TRBD1 (6 bases). The CDR3 is 15 residues long. In germline, CDR1 is SGHDT, CDR2 YYEEEE. The V and J ends lost 2 bases and 3 bases respectively, with 12 bases between them. CDR3 sequence reads: CASSFWTVYNQPQHF. The DNA of the CDR3 is TGTGCCAGCAGCTTCTGGACAGTTTACAATCAGCCCCAGCATTTT.

CDR3: CASSYGRTGGWWEAFF. The CDR3 DNA sequence: TGTGCCAGCAGTTACGGAAGGACAGGGGGTTGGTGGGAAGCTTTCTTT. The rearrangement uses TRBV6-6 and TRBJ1-1, with TRBD1 matching over 10 bases. From germline, CDR1 is MNHNY and CDR2 SVGAGI (reference sequence). The CDR3 is 16 residues long. V was pared by 2 bases and J by 8 bases, with 11 bases of the junction left unmatched.

The J gene is TRBJ1-2, the V gene TRBV10-2, with unresolved D. The CDR3 consists of 13 residues. Germline lookup yields CDR1 WSHSY and CDR2 SAAADI. Trimming pared 2 bases from V and 4 bases from J, leaving 8 bases between. Here the CDR3 DNA reads TGCGCCAGCAGTGAGAGGCCCCCCTATGGCTACACCTTC. Protein product: CASSERPPYGYTF.

This clone was observed once. This rearrangement joins TRBV18 to TRBJ1-1; D unresolved. The CDR3 is 12 amino acids. Trimming took 2 bases from V and 7 from J, leaving 8 bases between them. Germline V gene lookup returns CDR1 KGHSH and CDR2 LQKENI. This CDR3 reads CASSPMTSEAFF. For the CDR3, the DNA is TGTGCCAGCTCACCAATGACTAGTGAAGCTTTCTTT. Together with reference TRBV18 and TRBJ1-1, the CDR3 gives the full variable domain: NAGVMQNPRHLVRRRGQEARLRCSPMKGHSHVYWYRQLPEEGLKFMVYLQKENIIDESGMPKERFSAEFPKEGPSILRIQQVVRGDSAAYFCASSPMTSEAFFGQGTRLTVV.

The chain carries TRBV6-6 and TRBJ2-1; 9 bases are shared with TRBD2. CDR1 and CDR2 (germline): MNHNY, SVGAGI (reference sequence). V was clipped by 8 bases and J by 0 bases; unmatched bases: 5. The CDR3 contains 15 residues. The CDR3 loop is CASGGSGGSYNEQFF. The CDR3 DNA follows: TGTGCCAGCGGGGGTAGCGGGGGCTCCTACAATGAGCAGTTCTTC.

The chain carries TRBV2 and TRBJ2-7, with D uncertain. The CDR3 runs 12 residues. The germline V gene encodes CDR1 SNHLY and CDR2 FYNNEI. Trimming cost V 6 bases and J 7 bases, with 13 bases left between them. This CDR3 is CASSLSIREQYF. As DNA, the CDR3 is TGTGCCAGCAGCCTCTCTATCCGGGAGCAGTACTTC.

Details on this clone: One end of the junction varies from germline; a read error may be responsible. V and J are TRBV5-1 and TRBJ1-4, with TRBD1 matching 8 bases. CDR3 size: 14 residues. Germline CDR1 and CDR2: SGHRS and YFSETQ. CDR3 region: CVSSSGTGPEKLFF. The CDR3 nucleotides are TGCGTCAGCAGTTCGGGGACAGGTCCCGAAAAACTGTTTTTT.

This clone has a single count. A read error may account for a junction end that differs from germline. The chain employs TRBV6-5 and TRBJ1-5, with 7 positions matching TRBD1. The CDR3 is 12 residues long. Germline V lookup: CDR1 MNHEY, CDR2 SVGAGI. CDR3: CAISNRGQPQHF. The CDR3, as DNA: TGTGCCATCAGTAACAGGGGTCAGCCCCAGCATTTT.

The chain employs TRBV7-8 and TRBJ2-1, with D hard to call. V lost 1 base, J lost 0 bases, and 16 bases lay in between. The CDR3 has 18 residues. Germline lookup yields CDR1 SGHVS and CDR2 FQNEAQ. DNA of the CDR3: TGTGCCAGCAGCTTAGGTCCCCTAGGTAGAAGCTCCTACAATGAGCAGTTCTTC. It codes for CASSLGPLGRSSYNEQFF.

The chain is built from TRBV5-1 and TRBJ1-4; D might be TRBD1 (5 bases). Trimming took 4 bases from V and 0 from J, leaving 16 bases between them. The CDR3 is 17 amino acids. Germline CDR1 and CDR2: SGHRS and YFSETQ. The CDR3 DNA reads as TGCGCCAGCAGCCCGCATAGGGGCGATGCAACTAATGAAAAACTGTTTTTT. Its translation is CASSPHRGDATNEKLFF.

The chain recombines TRBV30 with TRBJ1-4; 8 bases map to TRBD1. The ends lost 3 bases at V and 11 bases at J; junction bases unmatched: 11. CDR1 and CDR2 from the germline V gene are GTSNPN and SVGIG (reference sequence). CDR3 length: 14 residues. CDR3 region: CAWRAGGRIGKLFF. CDR3 nucleotides: TGTGCCTGGAGGGCAGGGGGCCGTATAGGCAAACTGTTTTTT.

This clone was observed once. The genes are TRBV29-1 and TRBJ1-5, with 7 bases fitting TRBD1. V lost 6 bases to trimming and J lost 7 bases; unmatched junction nucleotides: 12. The CDR3 has 14 amino acids. Germline V CDR1 and CDR2: SQVTM, ANQGSEA. The CDR3: CSVPGQALFQPQHF. The CDR3 DNA reads as TGCAGCGTCCCAGGACAGGCGTTATTCCAGCCCCAGCATTTT.

The chain carries TRBV6-6 and TRBJ1-4; D is perhaps TRBD1 (6 bases). Trimming removed 5 bases at V and 6 bases at J, with 16 bases between. Germline CDR1 MNHNY, CDR2 SVGAGI (reference sequence). The CDR3 spans 15 residues. In nucleotides, the CDR3 is TGTGCCAGCAGTGCGCCAAACAGGGAGGATGAAAAACTGTTTTTT. Translating it yields CASSAPNREDEKLFF.